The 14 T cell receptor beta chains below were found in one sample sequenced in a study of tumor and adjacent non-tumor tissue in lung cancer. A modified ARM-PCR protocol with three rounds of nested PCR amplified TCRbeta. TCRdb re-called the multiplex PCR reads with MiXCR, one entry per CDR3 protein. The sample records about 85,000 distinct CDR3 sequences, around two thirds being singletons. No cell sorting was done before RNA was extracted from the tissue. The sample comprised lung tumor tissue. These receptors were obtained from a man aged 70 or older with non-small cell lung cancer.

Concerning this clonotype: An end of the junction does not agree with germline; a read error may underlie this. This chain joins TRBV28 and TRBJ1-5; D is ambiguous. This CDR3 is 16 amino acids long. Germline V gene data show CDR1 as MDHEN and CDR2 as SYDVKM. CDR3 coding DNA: TGTGCCAGCAGTTTGGGATACACCAACGGACGTCAGCCCCATCATTTT. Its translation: CASSLGYTNGRQPHHF.

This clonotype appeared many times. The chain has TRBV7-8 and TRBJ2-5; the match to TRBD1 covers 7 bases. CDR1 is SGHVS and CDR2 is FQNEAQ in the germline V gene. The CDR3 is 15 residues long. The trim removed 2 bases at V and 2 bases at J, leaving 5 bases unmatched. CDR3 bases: TGTGCCAGCAGCTTATCTCTGACAGGGCAAGAGACCCAGTACTTC. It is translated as CASSLSLTGQETQYF.

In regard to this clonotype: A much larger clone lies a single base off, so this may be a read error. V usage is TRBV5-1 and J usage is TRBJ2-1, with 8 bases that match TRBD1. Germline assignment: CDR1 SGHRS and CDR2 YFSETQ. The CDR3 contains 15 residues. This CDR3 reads CASSETGQEYSEQFF. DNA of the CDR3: TGCGCCAGCAGCGAGACGGGACAGGAGTACAGTGAGCAGTTCTTC.

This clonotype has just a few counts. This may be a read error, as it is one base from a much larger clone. As DNA, the CDR3 is TGTGCCGGCAGACCGGGACTAGGGGAGTCTGGGGAGCTGTTTTTT. As protein: CAGRPGLGESGELFF. The chain couples TRBV6-6 to TRBJ2-2, with TRBD2 matching over 8 bases. CDR3 length equals 15 residues. Germline loops: CDR1 MNHNY, CDR2 SVGAGI (reference sequence).

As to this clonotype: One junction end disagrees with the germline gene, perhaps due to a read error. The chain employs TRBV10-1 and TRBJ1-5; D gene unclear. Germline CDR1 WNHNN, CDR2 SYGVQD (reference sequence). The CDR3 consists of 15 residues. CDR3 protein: CVSSGSGYSNQPQHF. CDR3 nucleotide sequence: TGCGTCAGCAGTGGGTCGGGGTATAGCAATCAGCCCCAGCATTTT.

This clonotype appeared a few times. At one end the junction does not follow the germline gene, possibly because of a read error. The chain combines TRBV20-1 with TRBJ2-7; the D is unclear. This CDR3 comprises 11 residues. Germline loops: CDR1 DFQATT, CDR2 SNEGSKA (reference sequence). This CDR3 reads CNASPLYEQYF. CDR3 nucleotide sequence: TGCAATGCTAGTCCCCTGTACGAGCAGTATTTC.

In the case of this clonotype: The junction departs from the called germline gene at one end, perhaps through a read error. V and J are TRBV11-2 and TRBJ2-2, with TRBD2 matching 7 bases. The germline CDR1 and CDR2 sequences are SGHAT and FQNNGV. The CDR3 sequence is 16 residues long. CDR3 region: CANNLDRLASAGELFF. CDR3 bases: TGTGCCAACAACTTAGATCGACTAGCCTCGGCCGGGGAGTTGTTTTTT.

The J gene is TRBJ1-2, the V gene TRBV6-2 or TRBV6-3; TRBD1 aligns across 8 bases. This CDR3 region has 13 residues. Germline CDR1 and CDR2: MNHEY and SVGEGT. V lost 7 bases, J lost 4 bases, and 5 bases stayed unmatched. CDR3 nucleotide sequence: TGTGCCAGCAACTACGGGACAGGCTATGGCTACACCTTC. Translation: CASNYGTGYGYTF.

The chain's CDR3 is CSATPGTSEETQYF. The DNA of the CDR3 is TGCAGTGCTACACCGGGGACTAGCGAAGAGACCCAGTACTTC. V usage is TRBV20-1 and J usage is TRBJ2-5; 10 bases align to TRBD2. V dropped 4 bases and J dropped 3; count of bases not matched to a gene: 5. The length of the CDR3 is 14 residues. Germline V gives CDR1 DFQATT, CDR2 SNEGSKA (reference sequence).

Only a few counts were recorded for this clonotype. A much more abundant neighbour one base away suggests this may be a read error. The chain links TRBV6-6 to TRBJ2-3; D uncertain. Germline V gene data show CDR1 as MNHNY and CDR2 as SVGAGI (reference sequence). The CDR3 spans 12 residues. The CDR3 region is CASSYRLDMQYF. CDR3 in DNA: TGTGCCAGCAGTTACCGGCTAGATATGCAGTATTTT.

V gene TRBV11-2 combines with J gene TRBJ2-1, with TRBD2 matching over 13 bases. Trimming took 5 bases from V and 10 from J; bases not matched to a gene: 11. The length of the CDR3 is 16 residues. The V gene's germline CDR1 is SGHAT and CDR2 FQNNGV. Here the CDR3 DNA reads TGTGCCAGCAGCCTCCTTGGACTAGCGGGAGAGGGGGAGCAGTTCTTC. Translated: CASSLLGLAGEGEQFF.

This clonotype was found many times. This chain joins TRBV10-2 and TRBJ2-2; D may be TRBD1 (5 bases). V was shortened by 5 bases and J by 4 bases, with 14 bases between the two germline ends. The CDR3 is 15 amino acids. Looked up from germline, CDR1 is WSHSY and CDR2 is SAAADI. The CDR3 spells CASSRSGKGTGELFF. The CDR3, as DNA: TGCGCCAGCAGTCGATCAGGGAAAGGCACCGGGGAGCTGTTTTTT.

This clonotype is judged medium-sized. This chain's CDR3 is CAISESWAVHEQYF. The DNA for the CDR3 is TGTGCCATCAGTGAGTCTTGGGCTGTCCACGAGCAGTACTTC. V and J are TRBV10-3 and TRBJ2-7; D unresolved. V was cut by 0 bases and J by 5 bases, with 11 bases left in between. CDR3 length equals 14 residues. Germline CDR1 ENHRY, CDR2 SYGVKD.

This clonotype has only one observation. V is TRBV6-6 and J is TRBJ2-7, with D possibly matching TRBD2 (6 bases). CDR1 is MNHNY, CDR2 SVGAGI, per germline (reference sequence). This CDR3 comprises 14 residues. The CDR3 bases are TGTGACAGTAGCCGGTCGGGCGGGATCTACGAGCAGTACTTC. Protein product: CDSSRSGGIYEQYF.